This TCR beta chain was found in a study of blood T cells in healthy people across ages. Germline V gene lookup returns CDR1 MNHEY and CDR2 SMNVEV (reference sequence). The CDR3 is made up of 15 amino acids. The use of a sample-barcoded 5' primer and a J-beta primer mix characterized a second PCR of roughly 7 to 11 cycles. From the 5' RACE reads, TCRdb called clonotypes with MiXCR, one entry per CDR3 protein. The repertoire has roughly 550,000 distinct CDR3 sequences, approximately 25% of them found once; the top ten carry around 10%. The data were also submitted as part of a second study, on T cells of mothers and their children. That study adds: Donors were a few healthy Caucasian mothers and their six children. It was related mother-child pairs that showed slightly higher overlap than unrelated pairs, without reaching significance.

The specimen was blood. The chain joins TRBV27 to TRBJ2-5; 11 bases are shared with TRBD2. The J call may be faulty, since TRBJ2-1 better matches the DNA end. The origin of this receptor is a boy aged 5-17 years in good health. CDR3 amino acids: CASSYSGGGWNEQFF. In nucleotides, the CDR3 is TGTGCCAGCAGCTATAGCGGGGGGGGATGGAATGAGCAGTTCTTC.